This T cell receptor beta chain was documented in a study of tumor-infiltrating lymphocytes in primary liver carcinoma. Study in general: Tumors measured 4.2 to 10 cm and were stage T1-T3 N0M0.

The input was around 500 ng total RNA; TCR beta cDNA was made from it with a constant-region primer. What produced the TCR beta libraries was three nested multiplex PCR rounds using slightly modified ARM-PCR. TRBV1-TRBV30 forward primers and a C-beta reverse primer were used in the first two PCR rounds, which each ran for about 10 cycles. A single record per CDR3 protein comes from TCRdb applying MiXCR to the multiplex PCR reads. Here the sample spans about 84,000 distinct CDR3 sequences, 60% to 75% being singletons. To note about this clonotype: What it binds is not known.

Study observations and caveats: Researchers found tumor-adjacent and tumor-blood pairs overlapped less than tumor region pairs.

Germline V gene data show CDR1 as MNHNS and CDR2 as SASEGT. Trimming cost V 7 bases and J 7 bases, with 20 bases left between them. The CDR3 sequence is 15 residues long. Taking 20-30 mg of unsorted bulk tissue, the authors co-extracted RNA and DNA. Primary liver carcinoma, confirmed by histopathology, was surgically resected. Donors were untreated and chronically infected with HBV. This TCR was sampled from a man aged 35 to 55 with primary liver carcinoma and hepatitis B virus infection. The sequencing sample was made of liver tumor tissue from sampling region 1. Subset described: tumor region T1, superior pole. The V and J genes are TRBV6-1 and TRBJ2-1, with D hard to call. The CDR3, as DNA: TGTGCCAGCATTGCACTAACGGGCCTGCATAATGAGCAGTTCTTC. It is translated as CASIALTGLHNEQFF.